Below are 23 T cell receptor beta chains sequenced from a single sample in a study of CXCR3-negative and CXCR3-positive naive CD8 T cells. UMI-labeled 5' RACE yielded the TRB cDNA libraries. TCRdb reprocessed the 5' RACE reads; each CDR3 protein has one entry and no DNA is given. This sample contains 65,000 to 95,000 distinct CDR3 sequences. The sample consisted of naive CXCR3- CD8+ T cells from blood. The subset was: CD45RO-CCR7+CD27+CD95- naive CD8+ T cells lacking CXCR3 (TNR3-). The origin of the receptors is a human donor in good health. Some clones in this sample may be carry-over from other donors' samples.

The CDR3 is CASSLRWRVERPELAKNIQYF. V gene TRBV28 combines with J gene TRBJ2-4; the TRBD2 assignment by TCRdb is unverifiable without DNA. Germline loops: CDR1 MDHEN, CDR2 SYDVKM. CDR3 length: 21 residues. The whole variable domain, filled in from reference TRBV28 and TRBJ2-4, reads DVKVTQSSRYLVKRTGEKVFLECVQDMDHENMFWYRQDPGLGLRLIYFSYDVKMKEKGDIPEGYSVSREKKERFSLILESASTNQTSMYLCASSLRWRVERPELAKNIQYFGAGTRLSVL.

The gene calls are TRBV29-1 and TRBJ1-2. The CDR3 length is 11 residues. Germline values: CDR1 SQVTM, CDR2 ANQGSEA. CDR3 region: CSVEDTGGYTF.

V and J are TRBV19 and TRBJ2-7; with no DNA, the TCRdb D assignment of TRBD1 cannot be verified. The V gene's germline CDR1 is LNHDA and CDR2 SQIVND (reference sequence). The CDR3 sequence is 13 residues long. The CDR3 loop reads CASSIGGAYEQYF.

The genes are TRBV6-5 and TRBJ2-1. The germline V gene has CDR1 MNHEY and CDR2 SVGAGI. This CDR3 is built from 16 residues. The chain's CDR3 is CASSMAAYGLYNEQFF.

V usage is TRBV23-1 and J usage is TRBJ2-2. TRBV23-1 is known as an ORF, though its function is uncertain. CDR3 length equals 16 residues. CDR3 loop: CASSQSPDEHTGELFF.

This rearrangement joins TRBV11-2 to TRBJ2-2; there is no DNA to check the TCRdb D call of TRBD1. The CDR3 contains 14 residues. CDR1 and CDR2 (germline): SGHAT, FQNNGV. CDR3 region: CASSYAQGTGELFF.

The chain combines TRBV25-1 with TRBJ1-3. The CDR3 length is 15 residues. CDR1 and CDR2 (germline): MGHDK, SYGVNS. CDR3 sequence: CASSEDSSSGNTIYF.

V and J are TRBV12-3 or TRBV12-4 and TRBJ2-1; TCRdb outputs TRBD2, but without DNA this stays unchecked. The CDR3 runs to 15 residues. This CDR3 reads CASSPLSDSNNEQFF.

V is TRBV6-5 and J is TRBJ1-2. CDR3 length: 17 amino acids. Germline V gene data show CDR1 as MNHEY and CDR2 as SVGAGI. CDR3 in amino acids: CASSYSWGYLENYGYTF.

The chain links TRBV6-5 to TRBJ2-3; the D call of TRBD1 rests on TCRdb alone, since no DNA is present to check it. Germline V gene lookup returns CDR1 MNHEY and CDR2 SVGAGI. The CDR3 sequence is 15 residues long. The CDR3 is CASSRSGTGDDTQYF.

This sequence joins TRBV29-1 and TRBJ2-3; TCRdb calls TRBD1, which cannot be checked without DNA. The CDR3 loop spans 11 amino acids. CDR1 and CDR2 from the germline V gene are SQVTM and ANQGSEA. CDR3: CSVTGEDTQYF.

The chain has TRBV28 and TRBJ2-7; the D gene TCRdb calls, TRBD1, cannot be checked with no DNA. Germline V gene data show CDR1 as MDHEN and CDR2 as SYDVKM. This CDR3 comprises 14 residues. CDR3 loop: CASSEQGESDEQYF.

The chain carries TRBV7-9 and TRBJ2-2; TCRdb reports TRBD1, a call that lacks DNA to check it against. This CDR3 is built from 15 residues. Germline values: CDR1 SEHNR, CDR2 FQNEAQ (reference sequence). This chain's CDR3 is CASSLDREDTGELFF. Using reference TRBV7-9 and TRBJ2-2 for the parts outside the CDR3, the full variable domain is DTGVSQNPRHKITKRGQNVTFRCDPISEHNRLYWYRQTLGQGPEFLTYFQNEAQLEKSRLLSDRFSAERPKGSFSTLEIQRTEQGDSAMYLCASSLDREDTGELFFGEGSRLTVL.

The rearrangement links TRBV7-8 to TRBJ2-7. The CDR3 contains 14 residues. From germline, CDR1 is SGHVS and CDR2 FQNEAQ. The CDR3 sequence: CASSLSSRAYEQYF.

V gene TRBV30 combines with J gene TRBJ1-5; TCRdb indicates TRBD1, and absent DNA this call remains unverified. Germline V gene sequence: CDR1 GTSNPN, CDR2 SVGIG (reference sequence). The CDR3 contains 15 residues. The CDR3: CAWSPGTDSNQPQHF.

The chain joins TRBV7-9 to TRBJ2-1. The germline V gene encodes CDR1 SEHNR and CDR2 FQNEAQ (reference sequence). The CDR3 has 13 amino acids. The CDR3 spells CASSPISANEQFF.

This chain joins TRBV4-1 and TRBJ1-4; the D call from TCRdb, TRBD1, cannot be confirmed without DNA. CDR1 is MGHRA, CDR2 YSYEKL, per germline. The CDR3 is 15 residues long. The CDR3 sequence is CASSQKTGGAEKLFF.

The V gene is TRBV29-1, the J gene TRBJ2-7; the D call from TCRdb, TRBD1, cannot be confirmed without DNA. In germline, CDR1 is SQVTM, CDR2 ANQGSEA. The length of the CDR3 is 12 residues. The CDR3 loop is CSVERQGYEQYF.

This chain connects TRBV28 to TRBJ2-1; TCRdb outputs TRBD1, but without DNA this stays unchecked. From germline, CDR1 is MDHEN and CDR2 SYDVKM. The CDR3 has 13 residues. The CDR3 is CASRPNRDPEQFF.

The chain recombines TRBV10-3 with TRBJ2-6. This CDR3 has 16 residues. The germline V gene encodes CDR1 ENHRY and CDR2 SYGVKD. CDR3 loop: CASSELSGSGANVLTF.

This chain's CDR3 is CSVLDPSYEQYF. The chain couples TRBV29-1 to TRBJ2-7. This CDR3 has 12 amino acids. The germline gives CDR1 SQVTM, CDR2 ANQGSEA.

CDR3 region: CASSQDPQGYEQYF. The chain couples TRBV4-1 to TRBJ2-7; TCRdb outputs TRBD1, but without DNA this stays unchecked. From germline, CDR1 is MGHRA and CDR2 YSYEKL. The CDR3 spans 14 residues.

The chain links TRBV28 to TRBJ2-2. CDR1 MDHEN and CDR2 SYDVKM come from the germline V gene. This CDR3 has 15 amino acids. This CDR3 is CASSLEQFRTGELFF.